These 2 T cell receptor beta chains came from one sample sequenced in a study of T cells in localized non-small cell lung cancer (dated by TCRdb to 2019 to 2021). Library prep was done by the immunoSEQ multiplex PCR assay. What TCRdb holds here is the immuneACCESS table cut down to in-frame rearrangements. Part of the clones is not present; checked against another copy, under half of the missing clones reflect an unresolved V gene, and the others are unexplained. The sample yields about 15,000 clones; about 85% were counted once. The ten most abundant clones make up under 5.5% of the sample. The sequencing here drew on peripheral blood, taken before any cancer treatment. The receptors here all came from a woman aged 35-75 years with stage I lung adenocarcinoma.

This clone occurred once. CDR3 residues: CASSSGEQYF. The DNA for the CDR3 is TGTGCCAGCAGTTCCGGGGAGCAGTACTTC. The V and J genes are TRBV6-6 and TRBJ2-7, with unresolved D. This CDR3 comprises 10 residues. V lost 4 bases to trimming and J lost 7 bases, with 5 bases between them. Germline CDR1 reads MNHNY; CDR2 reads SVGAGI (reference sequence).

The genes are TRBV6-4 and TRBJ1-2, with D unresolved. This CDR3 comprises 14 residues. CDR1 is MRHNA, CDR2 SNTAGT, per germline. The V end was cut by 7 bases, the J end by 7 bases, with 19 bases between. This chain's CDR3 is CASIGPQQIIGYTF. The CDR3 coding sequence is TGTGCCAGCATTGGACCACAACAAATTATTGGCTACACCTTC.